The present entry profiles one T cell receptor (beta chain) with its context. The antigen it binds to is not known. The input lacks base qualities; no much larger clone sits a single base away. The CDR3 measures 10 amino acids from cysteine to phenylalanine. Only the CDR3 DNA is retained, 30 bases long and in frame from the first base. CDR1 and CDR2 (DFQATT, SNEGSKA) derive from the germline V gene (reference sequence). The trim is 1 base for V and 4 bases for J, with a gap of 1 base between the germline ends. Lesional scalp punch biopsies and peripheral blood were collected from alopecia areata patients. PBMCs were separated by density centrifugation and stained for CD3, CD4 and CD8, after which CD4+ and CD8+ T cells were sorted on a FACSAria. Receptors were amplified or captured by the immunoSEQ multiplex PCR assay. RNA was extracted from all samples and reverse transcribed into cDNA, which served as template for TCR sequencing. SuperScript III was used to make first-strand cDNA, primed with a 2:1 mix of oligo-dT and random hexamers. Amplification bias was assessed with a synthetic immune receptor repertoire, and residual bias was removed computationally. On the authors' methods: Raw reads were preprocessed for error removal, and CDR3 was defined according to IMGT conventions as running from the conserved cysteine to phenylalanine. To get clonality, Shannon entropy was normalized by log2 of the number of productive unique TCRs and the result was subtracted from 1. Scalp TCRbeta sequences were cross-referenced with sorted blood CD4 and CD8 repertoires so that the CD4 or CD8 identity of scalp clones could be inferred. This is the immuneACCESS table as TCRdb keeps it, with only in-frame sequences that have V and J called. A part of the clones is gone; compared with another copy, unresolved V genes explain less than half, and the rest is unexplained. The V and J calls and clone size come from that table; D and trimming were worked out from the DNA. The sample yields about 150,000 clones; around 47% were counted once. Of the sample, roughly 7.5% falls within the top ten clones.

The data originate from a study of CD8+ T cells in alopecia areata (dated by TCRdb to 2016 to 2018). General notes on the study: The treated patients took part in an open-label pilot trial in which moderate-to-severe alopecia areata was treated with oral tofacitinib at 5 to 10 mg twice daily. Patients stayed on tofacitinib for 6 to 18 months and then had 6 months of follow-up off drug so that delayed response and recurrence could be assessed. To study T cell clonal expansion in alopecia areata, the researchers applied high-throughput TCRbeta sequencing to both the C3H/HeJ mouse model and human patients. On the human side, TCRbeta sequencing was run on scalp tissue and on sorted CD4+ and CD8+ peripheral blood T cells from healthy controls and from alopecia areata patients with either patchy or totalis/universalis disease. Biopsies were taken from tofacitinib-treated patients at baseline and at 4 and 24 weeks of treatment, and a later scalp biopsy was taken in several of the tofacitinib-treated patients. Scalp clonality was compared among normal scalp (n=4), patchy alopecia areata scalp (n=8), and alopecia totalis/universalis scalp (n=8). The RNA source kit depended on sample type: the PAXgene miRNA kit for fixed scalp, the miRNeasy kit for PBMCs, and the RNeasy kit for mouse skin. immunoSEQ multiplex PCR using 35 Vbeta forward primers and 13 Jbeta reverse primers was used to amplify TCRbeta CDR3 regions. The full study reports these points: Higher clonality and more expanded CD8+ clones were observed in lesional scalp than in normal scalp, particularly in alopecia totalis/universalis, a finding suggestive of antigenic drive. Compared with mice, TCR sequences shared between patients were less clear, possibly partly because of HLA diversity across the patient population. Unlike mouse skin, which is dominated by gammadelta T cells, normal human skin has resident alphabeta T cells that are also sequenced, and this complicates analysis of the scalp TCR repertoire.

The rearrangement joined TRBV20-1 to TRBJ2-5; no confident D gene assignment can be made. The clonotype was recovered from a human donor with alopecia areata. The sequenced sample consisted of CD4+ T cells sorted from blood. CDR3 loop: CSARAETQYF. The sequenced DNA is TGCAGTGCTAGAGCAGAGACCCAGTACTTC.